Presented here are 5 T cell receptor beta chains from one specimen sequenced in a study of glioma-infiltrating T cells. The iRepertoire nested amplicon-rescue multiplex PCR amplified TCR alpha and beta CDR3s from RNA. TCRdb re-derived calls from the multiplex PCR reads in MiXCR, one entry per CDR3 protein. Of approximately 120,000 distinct CDR3 sequences in the sample, 20% to 25% were seen once. Input material: glioma tissue, nonneoplastic brain tissue, or PBMCs (not recorded which). These receptors originate from a human donor with low-grade glioma or glioblastoma, undergoing nonglioma brain surgery, or in good health (not recorded which).

Points on this clonotype: At one of its ends the junction is not consistent with the germline gene, which may arise from a read error. This rearrangement joins TRBV12-5 to TRBJ2-3; 7 bases are shared with TRBD2. The germline V gene has CDR1 LGHNT and CDR2 FRNRAP. The CDR3 is made up of 14 amino acids. This CDR3 is CASVLRAGPDTQYF. The CDR3 coding sequence is TGTGCTAGTGTTTTGAGAGCGGGACCAGATACGCAGTATTTT. The whole variable domain, remainder taken from reference TRBV12-5 and TRBJ2-3, is DARVTQTPRHKVTEMGQEVTMRCQPILGHNTVFWYRQTMMQGLELLAYFRNRAPLDDSGMPKDRFSAEMPDATLATLKIQPSEPRDSAVYFCASVLRAGPDTQYFGPGTRLTVL.

For this clonotype: Sequence at one end of the junction differs from germline and may be a read error. The chain couples TRBV12-3 or TRBV12-4 to TRBJ2-1; 7 nucleotides line up with TRBD1. This CDR3 comprises 14 residues. The CDR3 DNA follows: TGTGCCAGCAGTTTAAGAAACAGGGGTAATGAGCAGTCCTTC. Protein product: CASSLRNRGNEQSF.

This clonotype came up many times. The V gene is TRBV20-1, the J gene TRBJ2-3; D is undetermined. The V gene lost 1 base and the J gene lost 0 bases, with 5 bases spanning the gap. Germline CDR1 is DFQATT and CDR2 is SNEGSKA (reference sequence). This CDR3 has 13 residues. Here the CDR3 DNA reads TGCAGTGCTAGAGGGATTAGCACAGATACGCAGTATTTT. It translates to CSARGISTDTQYF.

This clonotype was counted ten times or more. This sequence joins TRBV7-2 and TRBJ2-5; D gene unclear. The CDR3 contains 11 residues. V was pared by 0 bases and J by 4 bases, with 0 bases between. Germline V gives CDR1 SGHTA, CDR2 FQGNSA. This CDR3 reads CASSLAETQYF. CDR3 DNA sequence: TGTGCCAGCAGCTTAGCAGAGACCCAGTACTTC.

This clonotype was seen repeatedly, ten times or more. The genes are TRBV7-2 and TRBJ1-2; 7 nucleotides line up with TRBD1. The CDR3 length is 13 residues. The germline V gene has CDR1 SGHTA and CDR2 FQGNSA. Germline trimming cut 11 bases from V and 6 bases from J; bases unmatched to any gene: 12. CDR3 nucleotides: TGTGCCGGGCTGGAGGGGGCCACGGATGGCTACACCTTC. Translating gives CAGLEGATDGYTF.